This T cell receptor beta chain appears in the sequencing data of a study of response to subunit inactivated influenza vaccine. A few counts support this clonotype. Its antigen is unknown. The CDR3 is made up of 18 amino acids. With 5 bases clipped from V and 2 bases from J, the junction kept 8 bases outside the gene matches. Germline CDR1 SGHAT, CDR2 FQNNGV. Whole-study results and caveats: After each seasonal influenza vaccination, few new T cells are recruited, the authors suggested.

TCRdb reprocessed the RT-PCR reads via MiXCR and lists one record per CDR3 protein. The sample includes about 500,000 distinct CDR3 sequences, 16% of them seen just once. The gene calls are TRBV11-2 and TRBJ2-3; TRBD2 aligns across 15 bases. The starting material was CD4+ T cells sorted from PBMCs, obtained 23 months after vaccination. This clonotype was obtained from a man aged 45 to 70 who received an inactivated influenza vaccine. The DNA of the CDR3 is TGTGCCAGCAGCGCACGGACTAGCGGGGGGGCCCCCACAGATACGCAGTATTTT. Its protein product is CASSARTSGGAPTDTQYF.